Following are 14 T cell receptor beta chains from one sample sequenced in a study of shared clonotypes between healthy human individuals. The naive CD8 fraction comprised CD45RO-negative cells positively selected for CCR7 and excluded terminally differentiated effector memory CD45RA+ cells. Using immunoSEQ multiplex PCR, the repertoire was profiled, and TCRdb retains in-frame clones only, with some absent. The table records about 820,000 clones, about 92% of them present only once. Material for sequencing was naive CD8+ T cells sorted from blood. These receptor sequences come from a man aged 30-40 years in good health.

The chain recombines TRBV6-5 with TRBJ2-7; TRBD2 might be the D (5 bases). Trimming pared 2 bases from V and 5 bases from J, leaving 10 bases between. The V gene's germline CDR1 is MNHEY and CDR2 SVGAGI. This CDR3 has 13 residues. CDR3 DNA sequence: TGTGCCAGCAGTTACCCCGGGGAGCACGAGCAGTACTTC. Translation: CASSYPGEHEQYF.

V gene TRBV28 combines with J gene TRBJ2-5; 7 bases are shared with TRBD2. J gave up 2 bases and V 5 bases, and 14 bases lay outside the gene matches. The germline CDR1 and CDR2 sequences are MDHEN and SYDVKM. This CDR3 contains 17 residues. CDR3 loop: CASSLSFRVGGQETQYF. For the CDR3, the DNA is TGTGCCAGCAGTCTGAGTTTTCGAGTGGGGGGGCAAGAGACCCAGTACTTC.

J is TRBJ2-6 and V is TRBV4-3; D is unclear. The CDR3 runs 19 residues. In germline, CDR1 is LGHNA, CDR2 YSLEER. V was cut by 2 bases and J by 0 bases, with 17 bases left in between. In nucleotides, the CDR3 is TGCGCCAGCAGCCAATCGCGGACCGTAGCCCTCTCTGGGGCCAACGTCCTGACTTTC. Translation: CASSQSRTVALSGANVLTF.

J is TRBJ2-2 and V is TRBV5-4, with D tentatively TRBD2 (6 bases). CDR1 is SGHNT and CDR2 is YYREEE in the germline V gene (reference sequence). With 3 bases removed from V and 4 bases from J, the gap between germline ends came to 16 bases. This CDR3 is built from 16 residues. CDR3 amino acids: CASSWQGLMGTGELFF. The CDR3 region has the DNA TGTGCCAGCAGCTGGCAAGGACTAATGGGCACCGGGGAGCTGTTTTTT.

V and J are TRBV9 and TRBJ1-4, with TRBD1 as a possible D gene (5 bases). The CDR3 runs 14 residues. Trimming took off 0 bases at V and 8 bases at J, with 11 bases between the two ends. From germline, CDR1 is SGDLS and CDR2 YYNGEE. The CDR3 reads CASSVDGGEEKLFF. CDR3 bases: TGTGCCAGCAGCGTAGATGGGGGGGAAGAAAAACTGTTTTTT. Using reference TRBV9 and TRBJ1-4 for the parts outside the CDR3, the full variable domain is DSGVTQTPKHLITATGQRVTLRCSPRSGDLSVYWYQQSLDQGLQFLIQYYNGEERAKGNILERFSAQQFPDLHSELNLSSLELGDSALYFCASSVDGGEEKLFFGSGTQLSVL.

CDR3: CASSISSALYNEQFF. In DNA, the CDR3 is TGTGCCAGTAGTATTTCTTCCGCACTGTACAATGAGCAGTTCTTC. This chain links TRBV19 with TRBJ2-1; D not certain. Germline assignment: CDR1 LNHDA and CDR2 SQIVND (reference sequence). The CDR3 has 15 residues. Trimming took off 3 bases at V and 4 bases at J, with 13 bases between the two ends.

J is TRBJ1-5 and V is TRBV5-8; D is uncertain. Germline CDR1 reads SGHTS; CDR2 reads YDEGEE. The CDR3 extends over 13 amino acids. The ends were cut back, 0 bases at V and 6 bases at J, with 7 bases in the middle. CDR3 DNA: TGTGCCAGCAGCTTGGTGACTTTTCAGCCCCAGCATTTT. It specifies CASSLVTFQPQHF.

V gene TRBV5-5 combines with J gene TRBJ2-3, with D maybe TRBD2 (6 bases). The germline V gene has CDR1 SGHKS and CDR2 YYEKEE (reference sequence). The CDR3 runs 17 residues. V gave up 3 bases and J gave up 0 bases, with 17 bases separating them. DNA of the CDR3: TGTGCCAGCAGCTCCGCTGGTTTGGGGGGAAGCACAGATACGCAGTATTTT. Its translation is CASSSAGLGGSTDTQYF.

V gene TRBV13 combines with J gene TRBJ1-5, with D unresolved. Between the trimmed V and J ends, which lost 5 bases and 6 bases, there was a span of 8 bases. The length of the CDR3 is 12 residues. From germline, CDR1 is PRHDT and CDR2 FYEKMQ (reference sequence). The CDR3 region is CASSPRSQPQHF. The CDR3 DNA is TGTGCCAGCAGCCCTAGGAGTCAGCCCCAGCATTTT.

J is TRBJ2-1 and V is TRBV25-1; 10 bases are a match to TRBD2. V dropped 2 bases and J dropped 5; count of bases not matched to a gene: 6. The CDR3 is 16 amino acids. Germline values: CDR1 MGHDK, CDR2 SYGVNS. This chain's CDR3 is CASSEKREGRDNEQFF. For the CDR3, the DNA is TGTGCCAGCAGTGAAAAGCGGGAGGGCCGAGACAATGAGCAGTTCTTC.

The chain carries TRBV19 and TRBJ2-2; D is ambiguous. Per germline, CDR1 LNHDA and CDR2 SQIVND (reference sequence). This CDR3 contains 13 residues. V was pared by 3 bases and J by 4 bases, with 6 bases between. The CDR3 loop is CASSMTSTGELFF. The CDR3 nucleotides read TGTGCCAGTAGTATGACGAGCACCGGGGAGCTGTTTTTT.

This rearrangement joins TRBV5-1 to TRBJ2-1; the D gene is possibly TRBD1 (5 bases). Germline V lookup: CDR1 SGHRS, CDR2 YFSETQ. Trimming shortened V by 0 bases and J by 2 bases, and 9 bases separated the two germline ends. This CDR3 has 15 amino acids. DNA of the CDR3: TGCGCCAGCAGCTTGGGACAGAATGCCTACAATGAGCAGTTCTTC. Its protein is CASSLGQNAYNEQFF.

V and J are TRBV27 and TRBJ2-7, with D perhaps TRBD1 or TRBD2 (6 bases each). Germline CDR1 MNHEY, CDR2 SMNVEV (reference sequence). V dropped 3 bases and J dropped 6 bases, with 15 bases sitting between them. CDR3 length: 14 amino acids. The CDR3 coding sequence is TGTGCCAGCAGTTTCACGGGGGCTTATATCGAGCAGTACTTC. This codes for CASSFTGAYIEQYF.

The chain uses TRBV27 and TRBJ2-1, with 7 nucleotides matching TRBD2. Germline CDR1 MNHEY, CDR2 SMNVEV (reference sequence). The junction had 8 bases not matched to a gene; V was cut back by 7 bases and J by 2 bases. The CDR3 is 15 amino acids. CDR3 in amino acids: CASKASGHAYNEQFF. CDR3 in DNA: TGTGCCAGCAAGGCTAGCGGCCATGCCTACAATGAGCAGTTCTTC.